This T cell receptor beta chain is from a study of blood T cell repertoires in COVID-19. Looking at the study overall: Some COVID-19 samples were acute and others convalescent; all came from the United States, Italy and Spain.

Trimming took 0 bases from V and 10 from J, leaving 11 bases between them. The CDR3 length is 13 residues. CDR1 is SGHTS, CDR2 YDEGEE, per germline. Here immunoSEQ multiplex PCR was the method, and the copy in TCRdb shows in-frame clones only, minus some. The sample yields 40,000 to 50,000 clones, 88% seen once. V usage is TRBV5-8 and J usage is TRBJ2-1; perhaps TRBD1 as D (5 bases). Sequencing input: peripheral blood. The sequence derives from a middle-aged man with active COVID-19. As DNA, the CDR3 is TGTGCCAGCAGCTTGGGAAGAAGGGGAGAGCAGTTCTTC. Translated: CASSLGRRGEQFF.